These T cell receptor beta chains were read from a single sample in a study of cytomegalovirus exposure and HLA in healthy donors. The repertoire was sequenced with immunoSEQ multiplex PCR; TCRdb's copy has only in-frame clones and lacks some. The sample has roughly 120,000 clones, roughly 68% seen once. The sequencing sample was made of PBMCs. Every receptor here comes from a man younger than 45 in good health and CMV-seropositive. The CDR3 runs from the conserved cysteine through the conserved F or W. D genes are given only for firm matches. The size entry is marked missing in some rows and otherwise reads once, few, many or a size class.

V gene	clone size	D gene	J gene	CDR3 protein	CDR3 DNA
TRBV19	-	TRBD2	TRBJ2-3	CASSTAGEGDTQYF	TGTGCCAGTAGTACAGCGGGAGAGGGAGATACGCAGTATTTT
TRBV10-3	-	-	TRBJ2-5	CAISESGSLRETQYF	TGTGCCATCAGTGAGTCCGGGAGTTTAAGGGAGACCCAGTACTTC
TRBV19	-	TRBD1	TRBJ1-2	CASRIGARDRVGYGYTF	TGTGCCAGTAGGATCGGTGCGCGGGACAGGGTCGGCTATGGCTACACCTTC
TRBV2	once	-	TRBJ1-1	CASSEDSMNTEAFF	TGTGCCAGCAGTGAGGACAGTATGAACACTGAAGCTTTCTTT
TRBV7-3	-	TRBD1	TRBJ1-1	CASSFSGRGEEAFF	TGTGCCAGCAGCTTCTCGGGCAGGGGGGAGGAAGCTTTCTTT
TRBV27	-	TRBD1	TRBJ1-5	CASSSQGAWGQPQHF	TGTGCCAGCAGTTCTCAGGGGGCATGGGGTCAGCCCCAGCATTTT
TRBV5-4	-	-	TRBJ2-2	CASSLVQNTGELFF	TGTGCCAGCAGCTTGGTGCAGAATACCGGGGAGCTGTTTTTT
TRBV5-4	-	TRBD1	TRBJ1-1	CASSSGTGNTEAFF	TGTGCCAGCAGCTCCGGGACAGGTAACACTGAAGCTTTCTTT
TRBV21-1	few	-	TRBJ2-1	CASRRGGAYNEQFF	TGTGCCAGCAGAAGGGGGGGCGCCTACAATGAGCAGTTCTTC
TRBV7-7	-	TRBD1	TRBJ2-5	CASTTGAGDQETQYF	TGTGCTAGCACGACAGGGGCCGGGGATCAAGAGACCCAGTACTTC
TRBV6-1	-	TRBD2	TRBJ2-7	CASSELAGGSRGEQYF	TGTGCCAGCAGTGAACTAGCGGGGGGGAGCCGGGGGGAGCAGTACTTC
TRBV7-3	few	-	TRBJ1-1	CASSLTLTGANTEAFF	TGTGCCAGCAGCTTAACTCTCACAGGAGCGAACACTGAAGCTTTCTTT
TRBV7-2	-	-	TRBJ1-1	CASSPGRRAAFF	TGTGCCAGCAGCCCAGGCAGGCGCGCAGCTTTCTTT
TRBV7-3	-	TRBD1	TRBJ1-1	CASSLRGGDRANTEAFF	TGTGCCAGCAGCTTAAGGGGGGGGGACAGGGCGAACACTGAAGCTTTCTTT
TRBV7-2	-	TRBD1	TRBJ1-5	CASSLDRVSNQPQHF	TGTGCCAGCAGCCTCGACAGGGTTAGCAATCAGCCCCAGCATTTT
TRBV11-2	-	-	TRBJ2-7	CASSLGDSSYEQYF	TGTGCCAGCAGCTTAGGAGACAGCTCCTACGAGCAGTACTTC
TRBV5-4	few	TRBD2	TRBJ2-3	CASSFRTSGIRGIATDTQYF	TGTGCCAGCAGCTTTAGGACTAGCGGGATAAGAGGGATCGCCACAGATACGCAGTATTTT
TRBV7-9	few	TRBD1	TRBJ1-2	CASSRTGEGYTF	TGTGCCAGCAGCCGGACAGGGGAAGGCTACACCTTC
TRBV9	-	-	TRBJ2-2	CASSFVVGELFF	TGTGCCAGCAGCTTTGTAGTCGGGGAGCTGTTTTTT
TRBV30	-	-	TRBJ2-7	CAWRPGGFEQYF	TGTGCCTGGAGGCCCGGAGGGTTTGAGCAGTACTTC
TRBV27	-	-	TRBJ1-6	CASSSSGGQTLHF	TGTGCCAGCAGTTCCTCGGGAGGCCAAACCCTCCACTTT
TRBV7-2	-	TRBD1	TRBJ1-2	CASSLGGGRGYTF	TGTGCCAGCAGCCTAGGAGGGGGCCGTGGCTACACCTTC
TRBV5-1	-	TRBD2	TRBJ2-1	CASSFKRGGLGNEQFF	TGCGCCAGCAGCTTTAAGCGGGGGGGCCTAGGCAATGAGCAGTTCTTC
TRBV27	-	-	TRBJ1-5	CATASRGVGQPQHF	TGTGCCACCGCAAGTCGGGGGGTGGGTCAGCCCCAGCATTTT
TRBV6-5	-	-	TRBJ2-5	CASSPDSGGRETQYF	TGTGCCAGCAGTCCGGACTCCGGAGGAAGGGAGACCCAGTACTTC
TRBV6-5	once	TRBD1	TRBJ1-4	CASKGQGPGEKLFF	TGTGCCAGCAAGGGACAGGGCCCCGGTGAAAAACTGTTTTTT
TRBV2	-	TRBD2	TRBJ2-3	CASSEVRGDPGDTDTQYF	TGTGCCAGCAGTGAAGTTCGGGGGGACCCCGGGGACACAGATACGCAGTATTTT
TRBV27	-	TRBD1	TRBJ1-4	CASSFGQGALGEKLFF	TGTGCCAGCAGCTTTGGACAGGGGGCGTTGGGTGAAAAACTGTTTTTT
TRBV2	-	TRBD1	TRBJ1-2	CASSEALRGQETNYGYTF	TGTGCCAGCAGTGAAGCGCTTAGGGGACAGGAAACCAACTATGGCTACACCTTC
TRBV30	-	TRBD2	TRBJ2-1	CAWSVPRIGLAGGENEQFF	TGTGCCTGGAGTGTACCCCGAATAGGATTAGCGGGAGGGGAGAATGAGCAGTTCTTC
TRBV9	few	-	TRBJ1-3	CASSPRREPNTIYF	TGTGCCAGCAGCCCCCGACGGGAACCGAACACCATATATTTT
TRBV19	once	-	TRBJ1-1	CASSIQGTLEAFF	TGTGCCAGTAGTATACAGGGGACACTTGAAGCTTTCTTT
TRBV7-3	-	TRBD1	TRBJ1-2	CASSPRTGEGYTF	TGTGCCAGCAGCCCCAGGACAGGGGAAGGCTACACCTTC
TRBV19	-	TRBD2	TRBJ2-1	CASRRSGNAEEQFF	TGTGCCAGTAGACGTAGCGGGAACGCGGAAGAGCAGTTCTTC
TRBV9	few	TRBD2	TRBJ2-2	CASSVGGGYTGELFF	TGTGCCAGCAGCGTAGGGGGGGGGTACACCGGGGAGCTGTTTTTT
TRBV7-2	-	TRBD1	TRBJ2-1	CASSLDGQGRLRNEQFF	TGTGCCAGCAGCTTAGATGGACAGGGAAGGTTGCGCAATGAGCAGTTCTTC
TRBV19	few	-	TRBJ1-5	CASSIAIRVGQPQHF	TGTGCCAGTAGTATAGCTATCAGGGTGGGTCAGCCCCAGCATTTT
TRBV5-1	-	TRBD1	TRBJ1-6	CASSLWWDRDSPLHF	TGCGCCAGCAGCTTGTGGTGGGACAGGGATTCACCCCTCCACTTT
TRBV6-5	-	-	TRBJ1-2	CASSYSIRGHGYTF	TGTGCCAGCAGTTACTCGATCAGGGGTCATGGCTACACCTTC
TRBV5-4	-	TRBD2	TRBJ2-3	CASSPRLAGGRSTDTQYF	TGTGCCAGCAGCCCCAGACTAGCGGGGGGGCGAAGCACAGATACGCAGTATTTT
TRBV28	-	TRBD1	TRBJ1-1	CASSLYLDRGGTEAFF	TGTGCCAGCAGTTTATACCTTGACAGGGGGGGAACTGAAGCTTTCTTT
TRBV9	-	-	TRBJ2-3	CASSVGAGRNTDTQYF	TGTGCCAGCAGCGTAGGGGCAGGCCGGAACACAGATACGCAGTATTTT
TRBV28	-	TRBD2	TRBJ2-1	CASSPRGLAGGRSYNEQFF	TGTGCCAGCAGCCCCCGAGGACTAGCGGGAGGTAGGTCCTACAATGAGCAGTTCTTC
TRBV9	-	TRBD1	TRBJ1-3	CASSVGTGRNTIYF	TGTGCCAGCAGCGTAGGGACAGGGCGAAACACCATATATTTT
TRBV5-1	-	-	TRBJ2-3	CASSHGEGQDTQYF	TGCGCCAGCAGCCACGGGGAGGGACAAGATACGCAGTATTTT
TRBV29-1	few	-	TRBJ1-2	CSVEQGGYTF	TGCAGCGTTGAACAGGGTGGCTACACCTTC
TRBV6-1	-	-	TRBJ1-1	CASKVRANTEAFF	TGTGCCAGCAAAGTCCGAGCGAACACTGAAGCTTTCTTT
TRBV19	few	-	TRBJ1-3	CASSVDRTGNTIYF	TGTGCCAGTAGTGTTGACAGGACTGGAAACACCATATATTTT
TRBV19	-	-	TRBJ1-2	CASSIGEYGYTF	TGTGCCAGTAGTATCGGGGAATACGGCTACACCTTC